This is a list of T cell receptor beta chains from one sample in a study of Ad26.COV2.S vaccination and SARS-CoV-2 variants. Some clones are missing from TCRdb's copy, which holds only in-frame ones; the method was immunoSEQ multiplex PCR. The sample comprises approximately 450,000 clones, 80% to 95% of which are singletons, and approximately 12% rests with the top ten. Sequences were derived from peripheral blood, sampled in a trial of Ad26.COV2.S vaccine versus placebo. The receptor source for this set is a person aged 18-65 years who received the Ad26.COV2.S COVID-19 vaccine or a placebo. The CDR3 runs from the conserved cysteine through the conserved F or W. Fields, in order: V gene, J gene, CDR3 length, CDR3 protein.

V gene: TRBV12-3/TRBV12-4
J gene: TRBJ2-5
CDR3 length: 12
CDR3 protein: CASSDRGETQYF

V gene: TRBV30
J gene: TRBJ2-7
CDR3 length: 12
CDR3 protein: CAWTLDSYEQYF

V gene: TRBV10-3
J gene: TRBJ1-1
CDR3 length: 12
CDR3 protein: CAISEQNTEAFF

V gene: TRBV11-2
J gene: TRBJ2-7
CDR3 length: 14
CDR3 protein: CASSPRTSSDEQYF

V gene: TRBV30
J gene: TRBJ2-2
CDR3 length: 14
CDR3 protein: CAWTGRARTGELFF

V gene: TRBV2
J gene: TRBJ2-1
CDR3 length: 15
CDR3 protein: CASSDLGLAGSEQFF

V gene: TRBV12-2
J gene: TRBJ2-3
CDR3 length: 12
CDR3 protein: CALSTITDTQYF

V gene: TRBV10-3
J gene: TRBJ1-2
CDR3 length: 14
CDR3 protein: CAISELDRVYGYTF

V gene: TRBV6-5
J gene: TRBJ2-1
CDR3 length: 14
CDR3 protein: CASSWAVSYNEQFF

V gene: TRBV19
J gene: TRBJ1-6
CDR3 length: 15
CDR3 protein: CASSRTEKRDSPLHF

V gene: TRBV28
J gene: TRBJ2-3
CDR3 length: 13
CDR3 protein: CASSYGRGDTQYF

V gene: TRBV19
J gene: TRBJ2-7
CDR3 length: 15
CDR3 protein: CASSIETGTTYEQYF

V gene: TRBV9
J gene: TRBJ2-1
CDR3 length: 14
CDR3 protein: CASSVATGWNEQFF

V gene: TRBV6-1
J gene: TRBJ2-3
CDR3 length: 14
CDR3 protein: CASTTSGNTDTQYF

V gene: TRBV10-3
J gene: TRBJ1-5
CDR3 length: 14
CDR3 protein: CAISEIPGTEPQHF

V gene: TRBV3-1/TRBV3-2
J gene: TRBJ2-7
CDR3 length: 16
CDR3 protein: CASSQEGLQGGYEQYF

V gene: TRBV12-3/TRBV12-4
J gene: TRBJ1-2
CDR3 length: 13
CDR3 protein: CASSLGTNYGYTF

V gene: TRBV28
J gene: TRBJ1-2
CDR3 length: 15
CDR3 protein: CASSFLQGGYSGYTF

V gene: TRBV19
J gene: TRBJ1-1
CDR3 length: 18
CDR3 protein: CASSTRNLPRPGGAEAFF

V gene: TRBV19
J gene: TRBJ2-3
CDR3 length: 16
CDR3 protein: CASRWRGGRSTDTQYF

V gene: TRBV5-1
J gene: TRBJ2-1
CDR3 length: 16
CDR3 protein: CASSLEGSGRRNEQFF

V gene: TRBV4-1
J gene: TRBJ2-5
CDR3 length: 16
CDR3 protein: CASSQDRGGNQETQYF

V gene: TRBV5-1
J gene: TRBJ1-1
CDR3 length: 12
CDR3 protein: CASSPTGTEAFF

V gene: TRBV10-3
J gene: TRBJ2-7
CDR3 length: 12
CDR3 protein: CAARGRSYEQYF

V gene: TRBV7-9
J gene: TRBJ2-7
CDR3 length: 15
CDR3 protein: CASSLLAGGFSEQYF

V gene: TRBV5-1
J gene: TRBJ1-1
CDR3 length: 13
CDR3 protein: CASSFGTGFKAFF

V gene: TRBV4-3
J gene: TRBJ2-1
CDR3 length: 15
CDR3 protein: CASSRVLDSGRYVFF

V gene: TRBV6-5
J gene: TRBJ1-1
CDR3 length: 11
CDR3 protein: CASRAGARAFF

V gene: TRBV4-1
J gene: TRBJ1-5
CDR3 length: 13
CDR3 protein: CASSQTGNQPQHF

V gene: TRBV7-3
J gene: TRBJ2-2
CDR3 length: 19
CDR3 protein: CASSLRFPVDSPNTGELFF

V gene: TRBV2
J gene: TRBJ1-5
CDR3 length: 15
CDR3 protein: CASSVLIDRDQPQHF

V gene: TRBV12-3/TRBV12-4
J gene: TRBJ2-7
CDR3 length: 13
CDR3 protein: CASSPDANYEQYF

V gene: TRBV28
J gene: TRBJ1-6
CDR3 length: 17
CDR3 protein: CASSLALEQGWDSPLHF

V gene: TRBV5-8
J gene: TRBJ1-1
CDR3 length: 15
CDR3 protein: CASSLDAFPSTEAFF

V gene: TRBV28
J gene: TRBJ2-7
CDR3 length: 14
CDR3 protein: CASSSGPWGYEQYF

V gene: TRBV7-9
J gene: TRBJ2-7
CDR3 length: 12
CDR3 protein: CASSQPGTEQYF

V gene: TRBV5-6
J gene: TRBJ2-7
CDR3 length: 15
CDR3 protein: CASSSPGQGAEEQYF

V gene: TRBV30
J gene: TRBJ1-5
CDR3 length: 13
CDR3 protein: CAWSSNSNQPQHF

V gene: TRBV4-3
J gene: TRBJ2-7
CDR3 length: 13
CDR3 protein: CASSQDYGGEQYF

V gene: TRBV29-1
J gene: TRBJ2-4
CDR3 length: 11
CDR3 protein: CSGRGGNIQYF

V gene: TRBV11-2
J gene: TRBJ2-7
CDR3 length: 12
CDR3 protein: CASSYRTSEQYF

V gene: TRBV7-2
J gene: TRBJ2-5
CDR3 length: 13
CDR3 protein: CASRDGNQETQYF

V gene: TRBV28
J gene: TRBJ1-6
CDR3 length: 15
CDR3 protein: CAIQAPPGLNSPLHF

V gene: TRBV18
J gene: TRBJ1-1
CDR3 length: 15
CDR3 protein: CASSPPLATNTEAFF

V gene: TRBV15
J gene: TRBJ2-7
CDR3 length: 15
CDR3 protein: CATSRVFDGMVQQYF

V gene: TRBV5-1
J gene: TRBJ2-7
CDR3 length: 15
CDR3 protein: CASSHLQGLSYEQYF

V gene: TRBV30
J gene: TRBJ1-2
CDR3 length: 11
CDR3 protein: CAWTANYGYTF

V gene: TRBV5-1
J gene: TRBJ1-2
CDR3 length: 14
CDR3 protein: CASSLGHGDWGYTF